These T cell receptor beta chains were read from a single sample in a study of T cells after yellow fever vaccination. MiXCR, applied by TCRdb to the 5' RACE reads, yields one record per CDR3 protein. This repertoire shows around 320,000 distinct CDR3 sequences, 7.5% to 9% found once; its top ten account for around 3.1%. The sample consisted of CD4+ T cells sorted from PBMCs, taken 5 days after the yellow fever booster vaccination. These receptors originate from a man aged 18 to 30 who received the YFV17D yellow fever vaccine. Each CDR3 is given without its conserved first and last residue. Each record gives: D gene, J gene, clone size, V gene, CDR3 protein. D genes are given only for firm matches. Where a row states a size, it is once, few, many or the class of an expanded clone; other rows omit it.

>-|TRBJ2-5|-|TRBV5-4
ASSQAEPGETQY
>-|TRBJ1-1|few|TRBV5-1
ASSLVGESMNTEAF
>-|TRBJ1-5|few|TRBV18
ASSPTAGVVTQPQH
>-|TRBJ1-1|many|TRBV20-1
SARDPQGSYTEAF
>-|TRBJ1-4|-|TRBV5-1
ASSFQGNEKLF
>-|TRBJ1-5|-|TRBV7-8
ASSPRLYSNQPQH
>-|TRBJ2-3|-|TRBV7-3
ASSLPSGPRGDTQY
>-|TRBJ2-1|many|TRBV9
ASSPKGAGGGNEQF
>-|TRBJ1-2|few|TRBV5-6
ASSLGPVAGGYT
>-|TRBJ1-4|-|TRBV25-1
ASSELKETGEKLF
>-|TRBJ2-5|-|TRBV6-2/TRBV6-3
ASSTDGGLETQY
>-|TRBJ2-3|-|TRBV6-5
ASSPPWAGRDTQY
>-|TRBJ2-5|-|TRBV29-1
SVAGVLGETQY
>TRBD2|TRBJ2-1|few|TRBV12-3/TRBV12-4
ASSLSGGGFYNEQF
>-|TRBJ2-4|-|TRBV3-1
ASSQMRGGAKNIQY
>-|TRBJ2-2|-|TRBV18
ASSPQEGSAGELF
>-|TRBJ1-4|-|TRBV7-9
ASSWVVRRDPWTNEKLF
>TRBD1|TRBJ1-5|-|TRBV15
ATSRAQGVGGNQPQH
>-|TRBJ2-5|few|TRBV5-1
ASRRAIGETQY